A selection of T cell receptor beta chains follows, all from one sample in a study of HIV-infected patients and healthy controls. A single record per CDR3 protein comes from TCRdb applying MiXCR to the 5' RACE reads. The table shows some 10,000 distinct CDR3 sequences, with about 8.2% occurring only once. The sample was blood. The receptors were gathered from an adult in good health. Both conserved end residues are part of each CDR3. The order of the fields is clone size, J gene, D gene, V gene, CDR3 protein, CDR3 DNA. D genes are given only for firm matches. Rows may omit the clone size; those that give it use once, few, many or a size class.

size: few; J: TRBJ1-4; D: NA; V: TRBV5-6; CDR3: CASSLNRVNEKLFF; DNA: TGTGCCAGCAGCTTAAACAGAGTTAATGAAAAACTGTTTTTT
size: medium-sized; J: TRBJ2-1; D: TRBD2; V: TRBV28; CDR3: CASSGGAWEGYNEQFF; DNA: TGTGCCAGCAGTGGGGGTGCCTGGGAGGGTTACAATGAGCAGTTCTTC
size: medium-sized; J: TRBJ2-7; D: NA; V: TRBV28; CDR3: CASTRFYEQYF; DNA: TGTGCCAGCACGAGGTTCTACGAGCAGTACTTC
size: medium-sized; J: TRBJ2-3; D: NA; V: TRBV27; CDR3: CASRSHTQYF; DNA: TGTGCCAGCCGCAGCCATACGCAGTATTTT
size: medium-sized; J: TRBJ2-5; D: NA; V: TRBV5-1; CDR3: CASSPVVRQETQYF; DNA: TGCGCCAGCAGCCCCGTTGTACGTCAAGAGACCCAGTACTTC
size: many; J: TRBJ2-3; D: NA; V: TRBV6-1; CDR3: CAASRSDTQYF; DNA: TGTGCGGCCAGCAGGTCAGATACGCAGTATTTT
size: NA; J: TRBJ1-1; D: NA; V: TRBV6-5; CDR3: CASSYRAEYNTEAFF; DNA: TGTGCCAGCAGTTATCGGGCAGAGTACAACACTGAAGCTTTCTTT
size: many; J: TRBJ2-1; D: TRBD1; V: TRBV30; CDR3: CAWSGQGAAGEQFF; DNA: TGTGCCTGGAGCGGGCAGGGGGCCGCCGGTGAGCAGTTCTTC
size: NA; J: TRBJ2-7; D: NA; V: TRBV28; CDR3: CASSAGYYYEQYF; DNA: TGTGCCAGCAGCGCGGGCTACTACTACGAGCAGTACTTC
size: medium-sized; J: TRBJ2-3; D: TRBD1; V: TRBV11-2; CDR3: CASSRQGPADTQYF; DNA: TGTGCCAGCTCGAGACAGGGTCCGGCAGATACGCAGTATTTT
size: many; J: TRBJ2-3; D: NA; V: TRBV2; CDR3: CASIIARDKQYF; DNA: TGTGCCAGCATTATTGCTAGGGATAAGCAGTATTTT
size: medium-sized; J: TRBJ2-5; D: NA; V: TRBV13; CDR3: CASRKRAGGGRDQETQYF; DNA: TGTGCCAGCAGGAAACGAGCTGGCGGGGGCCGGGACCAAGAGACCCAGTACTTC
size: medium-sized; J: TRBJ2-5; D: TRBD2; V: TRBV20-1; CDR3: CSVSGAQETQYF; DNA: TGCAGCGTTAGCGGGGCCCAGGAGACCCAGTACTTC
size: many; J: TRBJ2-1; D: TRBD1; V: TRBV19; CDR3: CASSPPGQGSYNEQFF; DNA: TGTGCCAGTAGTCCCCCGGGACAGGGCTCCTACAATGAGCAGTTCTTC
size: medium-sized; J: TRBJ2-3; D: TRBD2; V: TRBV24-1; CDR3: CATSDRTSGSTDTQYF; DNA: TGTGCCACCAGTGATCGGACTAGCGGTAGCACAGATACGCAGTATTTT
size: NA; J: TRBJ2-7; D: NA; V: TRBV11-2; CDR3: CASRRSPSYEQYF; DNA: TGTGCCAGCAGACGCAGCCCATCCTACGAGCAGTACTTC
size: NA; J: TRBJ1-3; D: NA; V: TRBV13; CDR3: CASSSRTGNTIYF; DNA: TGTGCCAGCAGCTCACGGACGGGGAACACCATATATTTT
size: NA; J: TRBJ2-3; D: TRBD2; V: TRBV27; CDR3: CASRPYFGTSGSIRTDTQYF; DNA: TGTGCCAGCAGACCTTATTTTGGGACTAGCGGCTCGATTCGCACAGATACGCAGTATTTT
size: medium-sized; J: TRBJ2-1; D: NA; V: TRBV20-1; CDR3: CSARLNTNEQFF; DNA: TGCAGTGCTAGGCTAAATACCAATGAGCAGTTCTTC
size: few; J: TRBJ1-1; D: NA; V: TRBV6-2/TRBV6-3; CDR3: CASRAAVMNTEAFF; DNA: TGTGCCAGCAGGGCAGCGGTCATGAACACTGAAGCTTTCTTT
size: NA; J: TRBJ2-2; D: NA; V: TRBV30; CDR3: CAWSPGLGTGELFF; DNA: TGTGCCTGGAGTCCGGGGTTAGGCACCGGGGAGCTGTTTTTT
size: many; J: TRBJ2-7; D: NA; V: TRBV27; CDR3: CASSLQRPGQRAYEQYF; DNA: TGTGCCAGCAGTCTACAAAGACCGGGACAAAGAGCCTACGAGCAGTACTTC
size: many; J: TRBJ1-4; D: NA; V: TRBV4-3; CDR3: CASRPGGDREKLFF; DNA: TGCGCCAGCCGGCCGGGAGGGGATAGAGAAAAACTGTTTTTT
size: few; J: TRBJ1-6; D: NA; V: TRBV20-1; CDR3: CSARATGVSPLHF; DNA: TGCAGTGCCCGGGCCACTGGTGTTTCACCCCTCCACTTT
size: NA; J: TRBJ1-1; D: TRBD1; V: TRBV30; CDR3: CASGQGNTEAFF; DNA: TGTGCCTCGGGACAGGGGAACACTGAAGCTTTCTTT
size: NA; J: TRBJ2-1; D: NA; V: TRBV20-1; CDR3: CSARNFADSSYNEQFF; DNA: TGCAGTGCTAGGAATTTTGCCGATAGCTCCTACAATGAGCAGTTCTTC
size: many; J: TRBJ2-7; D: NA; V: TRBV7-6; CDR3: CASSLAGTEQYF; DNA: TGTGCCAGCAGCTTAGCGGGGACCGAGCAGTACTTC
size: many; J: TRBJ2-3; D: NA; V: TRBV5-1; CDR3: CASKWSGEVTDTQYF; DNA: TGCGCCAGCAAGTGGTCGGGAGAGGTCACAGATACGCAGTATTTT
size: many; J: TRBJ1-5; D: NA; V: TRBV19; CDR3: CASSPPGAAQHF; DNA: TGTGCCAGTAGTCCCCCCGGGGCAGCCCAGCATTTT
size: medium-sized; J: TRBJ2-1; D: TRBD2; V: TRBV20-1; CDR3: CSAETSGIYNEQFF; DNA: TGCAGTGCTGAGACTAGCGGGATCTACAATGAGCAGTTCTTC
size: medium-sized; J: TRBJ1-2; D: TRBD1; V: TRBV10-3; CDR3: CAISKGQGASGYGYTF; DNA: TGTGCCATCAGTAAGGGACAGGGGGCGAGCGGCTATGGCTACACCTTC
size: many; J: TRBJ1-4; D: NA; V: TRBV6-2/TRBV6-3; CDR3: CASSGGRTFNEKLFF; DNA: TGTGCCAGCAGCGGAGGACGGACGTTTAATGAAAAACTGTTTTTT
size: many; J: TRBJ2-5; D: NA; V: TRBV24-1; CDR3: CATSDKNLAQETQYF; DNA: TGTGCCACCAGTGATAAGAACCTAGCCCAAGAGACCCAGTACTTC
size: medium-sized; J: TRBJ2-3; D: NA; V: TRBV2; CDR3: CASTRGAADTQYF; DNA: TGTGCCAGCACAAGGGGCGCGGCAGATACGCAGTATTTT
size: few; J: TRBJ1-5; D: NA; V: TRBV19; CDR3: CASSYSSLNQPQHF; DNA: TGTGCCAGTAGTTATAGCAGCCTCAATCAGCCCCAGCATTTT